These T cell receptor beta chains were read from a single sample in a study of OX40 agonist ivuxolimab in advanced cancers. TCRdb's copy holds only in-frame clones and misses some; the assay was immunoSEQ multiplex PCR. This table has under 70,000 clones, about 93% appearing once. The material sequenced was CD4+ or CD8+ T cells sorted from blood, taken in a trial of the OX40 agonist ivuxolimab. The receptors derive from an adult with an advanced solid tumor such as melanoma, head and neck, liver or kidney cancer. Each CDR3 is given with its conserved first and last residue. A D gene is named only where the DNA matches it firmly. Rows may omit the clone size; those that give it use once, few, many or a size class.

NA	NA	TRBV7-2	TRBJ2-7	CASRPGTPFWEQYF	TGTGCCAGCAGACCCGGGACCCCATTTTGGGAGCAGTACTTC
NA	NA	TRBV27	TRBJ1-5	CASSFSGDLHTQPQHF	TGTGCCAGCAGTTTTAGCGGGGACCTTCACACTCAGCCCCAGCATTTT
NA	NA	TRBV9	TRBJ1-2	CASSGGGDYGYTF	TGTGCCAGCAGCGGGGGAGGGGACTATGGCTACACCTTC
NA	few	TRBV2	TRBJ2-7	CASSEAVGREQYF	TGTGCCAGCAGTGAAGCGGTCGGCCGAGAGCAGTACTTC
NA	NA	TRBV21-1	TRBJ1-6	CASSKKLYRVHSYNSPLHF	TGTGCCAGCAGCAAAAAACTCTACAGGGTCCACTCCTATAATTCACCCCTCCACTTT
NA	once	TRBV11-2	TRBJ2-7	CASSGWTEEPYEQYF	TGTGCCAGCAGCGGATGGACGGAGGAACCCTACGAGCAGTACTTC
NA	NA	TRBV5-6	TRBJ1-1	CASSLGDHFAEAFF	TGTGCCAGCAGCTTGGGGGACCATTTCGCTGAAGCTTTCTTT
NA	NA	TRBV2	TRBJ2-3	CASSHTDGGGTDTQYF	TGTGCCAGCAGTCACACGGACGGGGGAGGAACAGATACGCAGTATTTT
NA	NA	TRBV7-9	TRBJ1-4	CASSLIGGWELFF	TGTGCCAGCAGCTTAATTGGGGGCTGGGAACTGTTTTTT
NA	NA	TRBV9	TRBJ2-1	CASSVERGNEQFF	TGTGCCAGCAGCGTAGAGAGGGGCAATGAGCAGTTCTTC
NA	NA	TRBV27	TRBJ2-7	CASSLIQDPYEQYF	TGTGCCAGCAGTTTAATACAAGACCCCTACGAGCAGTACTTC
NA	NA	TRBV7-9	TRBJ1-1	CASSLVLVEAFF	TGTGCCAGCAGCTTAGTTTTGGTTGAAGCTTTCTTT
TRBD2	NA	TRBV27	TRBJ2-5	CASSSLAGEGETQYF	TGTGCCAGCAGTTCCTTAGCGGGGGAAGGGGAGACCCAGTACTTC
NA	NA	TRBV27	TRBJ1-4	CASSLTGLAVELFF	TGTGCCAGCAGTTTGACAGGCCTCGCGGTGGAACTGTTTTTT
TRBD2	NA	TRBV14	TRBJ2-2	CASSQFSAGAGELFF	TGTGCCAGCAGCCAATTTTCCGCGGGGGCCGGGGAGCTGTTTTTT
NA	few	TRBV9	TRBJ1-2	CAEGHGYGYTF	TGTGCCGAGGGACACGGGTATGGCTACACCTTC
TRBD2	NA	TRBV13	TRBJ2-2	CASSFRLAGDHTGELFF	TGTGCCAGCAGCTTTAGGCTAGCGGGGGACCACACCGGGGAGCTGTTTTTT
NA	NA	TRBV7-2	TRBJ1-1	CASSLWGTYTEAFF	TGTGCCAGCAGCTTATGGGGCACTTACACTGAAGCTTTCTTT
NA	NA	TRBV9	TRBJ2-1	CASSPGGGAYNEQFF	TGTGCCAGCAGCCCCGGGGGAGGCGCCTACAATGAGCAGTTCTTC
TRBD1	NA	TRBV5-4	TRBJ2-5	CASSPDRGLETQYF	TGTGCCAGCAGCCCGGACAGGGGGCTAGAGACCCAGTACTTC
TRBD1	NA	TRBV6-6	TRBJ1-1	CASSYPTGDLNTEAFF	TGTGCCAGCAGTTACCCGACAGGGGACCTCAACACTGAAGCTTTCTTT
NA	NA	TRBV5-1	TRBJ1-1	CASSLGQGSFF	TGCGCCAGCAGCTTGGGTCAGGGGTCATTCTTT
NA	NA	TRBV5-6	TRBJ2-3	CASSLWYYGTSTDTQYF	TGTGCCAGCAGCTTGTGGTACTACGGGACTAGCACAGATACGCAGTATTTT
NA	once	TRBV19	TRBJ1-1	CASTLRQPNTEAFF	TGTGCCAGTACCCTCCGGCAGCCGAACACTGAAGCTTTCTTT
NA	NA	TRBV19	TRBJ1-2	CASSYLGGTNYGYTF	TGTGCCAGTAGCTATTTAGGAGGGACTAACTATGGCTACACCTTC
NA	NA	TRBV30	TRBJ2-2	CAWSVLRGARVTGELFF	TGTGCCTGGAGTGTACTGAGGGGGGCGCGGGTCACCGGGGAGCTGTTTTTT
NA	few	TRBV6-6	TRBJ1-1	CASSYGETTEAFF	TGTGCCAGCAGTTACGGCGAGACCACTGAAGCTTTCTTT
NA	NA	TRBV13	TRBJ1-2	CASSLGQGTIWGYTF	TGTGCCAGCAGCTTAGGGCAGGGGACTATATGGGGCTACACCTTC
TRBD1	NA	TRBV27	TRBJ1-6	CASSSVTGWVNSPLHF	TGTGCCAGCAGTTCCGTGACAGGGTGGGTTAATTCACCCCTCCACTTT
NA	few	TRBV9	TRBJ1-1	CASSVTPGGTEAFF	TGTGCCAGCAGCGTAACCCCAGGTGGGACTGAAGCTTTCTTT
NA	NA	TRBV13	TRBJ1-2	CASSLGRGGHGYTF	TGTGCCAGCAGCTTAGGCCGGGGGGGCCATGGCTACACCTTC
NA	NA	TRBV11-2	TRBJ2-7	CATGHGKAREQYF	TGTGCCACCGGACACGGCAAGGCGCGGGAGCAGTACTTC
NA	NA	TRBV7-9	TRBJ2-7	CASSTLGTLREQYF	TGTGCCAGCAGCACACTAGGGACTCTCCGGGAGCAGTACTTC
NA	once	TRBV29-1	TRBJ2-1	CSTRPPDRYYNEQFF	TGCAGCACTCGACCCCCGGACAGATACTACAATGAGCAGTTCTTC
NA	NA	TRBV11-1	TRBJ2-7	CASSFGRAGRPSYEQYF	TGTGCCAGCAGCTTTGGGCGGGCGGGGCGTCCCTCCTACGAGCAGTACTTC
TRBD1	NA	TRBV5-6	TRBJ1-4	CASSPGQGSEKLFF	TGTGCCAGCAGCCCCGGACAGGGAAGTGAAAAACTGTTTTTT
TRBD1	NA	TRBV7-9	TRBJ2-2	CASRRTGGGGELFF	TGTGCCAGCAGACGGACAGGGGGAGGCGGGGAGCTGTTTTTT
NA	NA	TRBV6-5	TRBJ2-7	CASSYSSGESSYEQYF	TGTGCCAGCAGTTACTCCTCGGGGGAGAGCTCCTACGAGCAGTACTTC
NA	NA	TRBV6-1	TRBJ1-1	CASSAHTGYSMNTEAFF	TGTGCCAGCAGTGCTCATACAGGGTATTCAATGAACACTGAAGCTTTCTTT
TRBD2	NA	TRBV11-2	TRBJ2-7	CASSLNSGGPAYEQYF	TGTGCCAGCAGCTTAAATAGCGGGGGGCCTGCCTACGAGCAGTACTTC
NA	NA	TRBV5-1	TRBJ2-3	CASSPTLSTDTQYF	TGCGCCAGCAGCCCGACATTGAGCACAGATACGCAGTATTTT
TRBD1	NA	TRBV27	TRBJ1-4	CASSLGQGVEKLFF	TGTGCCAGCAGTTTAGGACAGGGAGTAGAAAAACTGTTTTTT
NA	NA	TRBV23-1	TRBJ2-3	CASSQLGTPGTQYF	TGCGCCAGCAGTCAATTGGGGACCCCGGGTACGCAGTATTTT
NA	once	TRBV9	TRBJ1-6	CASSVRPGQDSYNSPLHF	TGTGCCAGCAGCGTACGCCCGGGACAAGACTCCTATAATTCACCCCTCCACTTT
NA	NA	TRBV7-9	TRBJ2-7	CASREGVYEQYF	TGTGCCAGCAGGGAAGGAGTCTACGAGCAGTACTTC
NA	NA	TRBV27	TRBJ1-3	CASSLHFPVGALGGNTIYF	TGTGCCAGCAGTTTACATTTTCCGGTAGGGGCATTGGGAGGAAACACCATATATTTT
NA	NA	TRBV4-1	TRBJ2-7	CASSPRGSSEQYF	TGCGCCAGCAGCCCCCGGGGTAGCAGCGAGCAGTACTTC
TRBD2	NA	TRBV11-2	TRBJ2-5	CASSFGGGELGRVTQYF	TGTGCCAGCAGCTTCGGGGGGGGCGAGCTAGGAAGGGTGACCCAGTACTTC
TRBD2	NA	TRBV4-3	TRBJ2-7	CASSQGLAGGPGEQYF	TGCGCCAGCAGCCAGGGACTAGCGGGGGGGCCTGGCGAGCAGTACTTC
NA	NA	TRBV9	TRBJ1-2	CASSGWDNYTNYGYTF	TGTGCCAGCAGCGGCTGGGACAACTACACTAACTATGGCTACACCTTC
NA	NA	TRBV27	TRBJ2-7	CASRPLGRNEQYF	TGTGCCAGCAGGCCACTGGGGCGCAACGAGCAGTACTTC
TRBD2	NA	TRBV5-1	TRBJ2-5	CASSLAGARETQYF	TGCGCCAGCAGCTTAGCGGGGGCTCGTGAGACCCAGTACTTC
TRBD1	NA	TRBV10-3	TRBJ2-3	CAISARTGTADTQYF	TGTGCCATCAGTGCCCGGACAGGGACGGCAGATACGCAGTATTTT
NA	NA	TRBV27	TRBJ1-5	CASGTNSNQPQHF	TGTGCCAGCGGAACCAATAGCAATCAGCCCCAGCATTTT
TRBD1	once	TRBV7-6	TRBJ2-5	CASSLGQGIQETQYF	TGTGCCAGCAGCTTGGGACAGGGGATACAAGAGACCCAGTACTTC